The subject of this entry is one TCR beta chain. Antigen unknown. Germline loops: CDR1 LGHNA, CDR2 YNFKEQ. The CDR3 is 15 amino acids. The V and J ends lost 0 bases and 3 bases respectively, with 9 bases between them. These data originate in a study of blood T cells in healthy people across ages. The donors, all healthy, were Caucasians living in Russia, aged about 6 to 95. Findings and caveats of the study: With unsorted PBMCs, a conclusive comparison of naive versus antigen-experienced cells was not possible. Naive CD4+ cell counts and diversity both ran higher in long-lived than in aged donors.

Primers used in a second PCR of roughly 7 to 12 cycles were a sample-barcoded 5' primer and a J-beta primer mix. TCRdb re-analysed the 5' RACE reads in MiXCR, keeping a single row per CDR3 protein. Among around 1.5 million distinct CDR3 sequences listed, roughly 64% were seen once. The sample was blood. The rearrangement uses TRBV4-2 and TRBJ2-1; D remains unclear. The clonotype was recovered from a man aged 18 to 30 in good health. The CDR3 DNA follows: TGTGCCAGCAGCCAAGAAGTCGGGTACTACAATGAGCAGTTCTTC. This translates into CASSQEVGYYNEQFF.